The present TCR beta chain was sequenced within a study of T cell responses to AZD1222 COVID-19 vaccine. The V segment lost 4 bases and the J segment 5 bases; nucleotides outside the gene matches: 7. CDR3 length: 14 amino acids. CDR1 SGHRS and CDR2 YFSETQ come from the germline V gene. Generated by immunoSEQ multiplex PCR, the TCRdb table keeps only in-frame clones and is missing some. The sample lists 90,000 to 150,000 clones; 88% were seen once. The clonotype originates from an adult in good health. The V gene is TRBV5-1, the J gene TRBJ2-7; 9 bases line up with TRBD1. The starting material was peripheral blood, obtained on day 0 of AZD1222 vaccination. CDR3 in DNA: TGCGCCAGCAGCCCGGGACAGGGATTCAACGAGCAGTACTTC. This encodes CASSPGQGFNEQYF.